The 18 T cell receptor beta chains below come from one sample, sequenced in a study of glioma-infiltrating T cells after dendritic cell vaccination. Time point given: after dendritic cell vaccination, including at tumor progression/relapse. The method was immunoSEQ multiplex PCR; TCRdb's version includes in-frame clones alone and lacks a portion of them. This sample has about 25,000 clones, with under 90% found just once. Sequenced here: blood, sampled after dendritic cell vaccination. The source is a human donor with glioblastoma.

The V call is TRBV5-5, the J call TRBJ2-1; TRBD1 agrees at 7 bases. V trimming: 4 bases; J trimming: 4 bases; junction bases outside the gene matches: 8. The germline V gene has CDR1 SGHKS and CDR2 YYEKEE (reference sequence). The CDR3 is 15 residues long. Here the CDR3 reads CASSVTGTLYNEQFF. In DNA, the CDR3 is TGTGCCAGCAGCGTGACAGGGACGCTATACAATGAGCAGTTCTTC. The full variable domain, with the rest looked up from reference TRBV5-5 and TRBJ2-1, is DAGVTQSPTHLIKTRGQQVTLRCSPISGHKSVSWYQQVLGQGPQFIFQYYEKEERGRGNFPDRFSARQFPNYSSELNVNALLLGDSALYLCASSVTGTLYNEQFFGPGTRLTVL.

J is TRBJ1-2 and V is TRBV7-9; D is possibly TRBD1 (6 bases). The germline CDR1 and CDR2 sequences are SEHNR and FQNEAQ (reference sequence). V lost 4 bases to trimming and J lost 0 bases, with 12 bases between them. The CDR3 consists of 15 residues. The DNA for the CDR3 is TGTGCCAGCAGCTCCCGGACAGAAGCTAACTATGGCTACACCTTC. This translates into CASSSRTEANYGYTF. Based on the CDR3 plus reference TRBV7-9 and TRBJ1-2, the full variable domain is DTGVSQNPRHKITKRGQNVTFRCDPISEHNRLYWYRQTLGQGPEFLTYFQNEAQLEKSRLLSDRFSAERPKGSFSTLEIQRTEQGDSAMYLCASSSRTEANYGYTFGSGTRLTVV.

This chain uses TRBV4-2 with TRBJ2-5; 8 bases fit TRBD1. This CDR3 has 15 amino acids. V lost 2 bases to trimming and J lost 4 bases; unmatched junction nucleotides: 6. Germline loops: CDR1 LGHNA, CDR2 YNFKEQ. This CDR3 is CASSQKGTGGETQYF. The DNA of the CDR3 is TGTGCCAGCAGCCAAAAGGGGACAGGTGGAGAGACCCAGTACTTC.

This clone was picked up a small number of times. The chain uses TRBV5-4 and TRBJ2-7; 10 bases align to TRBD1. The CDR3 is made up of 16 amino acids. The V and J ends lost 0 bases and 6 bases, in that order; junction bases with no gene match: 9. Germline CDR1 and CDR2: SGHNT and YYREEE (reference sequence). The CDR3 DNA sequence: TGTGCCAGCAGCTTGGACGCCGGGACAGGGGTTGGCGAGCAGTACTTC. It translates to CASSLDAGTGVGEQYF.

The chain links TRBV29-1 to TRBJ1-3; 9 bases line up with TRBD1. The CDR3 loop spans 14 amino acids. From germline, CDR1 is SQVTM and CDR2 ANQGSEA. J lost 8 bases, V lost 4 bases, and 9 bases had no gene match. CDR3 residues: CSVGGRQGGDTIYF. The CDR3 bases are TGCAGCGTTGGGGGAAGACAGGGGGGAGACACCATATATTTT.

Comment on this clone: A read error may produce the germline difference seen at one junction end. This chain links TRBV10-2 with TRBJ2-1, with 12 bases identical to TRBD2. CDR1 WSHSY and CDR2 SAAADI come from the germline V gene. This CDR3 has 14 amino acids. CDR3: CASASSGGALVGVF. CDR3 nucleotide sequence: TGCGCCAGCGCGTCTAGCGGGGGGGCCCTAGTCGGGGTCTTC.

This clone was counted a single time. The rearrangement links TRBV10-2 to TRBJ2-3; 11 bases fit TRBD2. Germline values: CDR1 WSHSY, CDR2 SAAADI. The CDR3 covers 13 residues. V lost 6 bases, J lost 5 bases, and 1 base stayed unmatched. The CDR3 bases are TGCGCCAGCAGACTAGCGGGGGAAGATACGCAGTATTTT. Its protein is CASRLAGEDTQYF.

The chain links TRBV2 to TRBJ1-2; a possible D gene is TRBD1 (6 bases). Trimming removed 6 bases at V and 0 bases at J, with 17 bases between. Germline V CDR1 and CDR2: SNHLY, FYNNEI. This CDR3 contains 16 residues. CDR3 amino acids: CASSDVGAGANYGYTF. CDR3 bases: TGTGCCAGCAGCGACGTGGGGGCTGGAGCTAACTATGGCTACACCTTC.

The table lists this clone with a few counts. The chain combines TRBV19 with TRBJ1-1; D is possibly TRBD1 (6 bases). Germline V lookup: CDR1 LNHDA, CDR2 SQIVND (reference sequence). V lost 6 bases and J 1 base, leaving 12 bases between the germline ends. This CDR3 comprises 14 residues. This CDR3 reads CASSIDRTNTEAFF. The CDR3 DNA follows: TGTGCCAGTAGCATCGACAGGACGAACACTGAAGCTTTCTTT.

This rearrangement joins TRBV19 to TRBJ2-5; 10 bases are shared with TRBD2. With 7 bases clipped from V and 2 bases from J, the junction kept 7 bases outside the gene matches. The CDR3 sequence is 15 residues long. The germline V gene encodes CDR1 LNHDA and CDR2 SQIVND (reference sequence). In DNA form, the CDR3 reads TGTGCCAGTAAGAGCGGGGGGGCGTCGCAAGAGACCCAGTACTTC. It yields the protein CASKSGGASQETQYF. The whole variable domain, filled in from reference TRBV19 and TRBJ2-5, reads DGGITQSPKYLFRKEGQNVTLSCEQNLNHDAMYWYRQDPGQGLRLIYYSQIVNDFQKGDIAEGYSVSREKKESFPLTVTSAQKNPTAFYLCASKSGGASQETQYFGPGTRLLVL.

The chain recombines TRBV21-1 with TRBJ2-1; TRBD1, the D gene given by the table, was not confirmed from the DNA. TRBV21-1 counts as a pseudogene. The CDR3 runs to 16 residues. CDR3 DNA: TGTGCCAGCAGCCGCGATCGGGACAGGGGCTACAATGAGCAGTTCTTC. Translated, it gives CASSRDRDRGYNEQFF.

In its sample, this clone was seen once. The chain employs TRBV5-4 and TRBJ1-3; the D is unclear. Trimming shortened V by 0 bases and J by 1 base, and 8 bases separated the two germline ends. The CDR3 length is 15 residues. Germline V gives CDR1 SGHNT, CDR2 YYREEE (reference sequence). This chain's CDR3 is CASSLDRVSGNTIYF. In nucleotides, the CDR3 is TGTGCCAGCAGCTTGGATAGAGTGTCTGGAAACACCATATATTTT.

The J gene is TRBJ2-7, the V gene TRBV5-6, with D perhaps TRBD2 (5 bases). Germline V lookup: CDR1 SGHDT, CDR2 YYEEEE. The V gene lost 4 bases and the J gene lost 3 bases, with 11 bases spanning the gap. The length of the CDR3 is 13 residues. CDR3: CASSLTGNYEQYF. CDR3 DNA sequence: TGTGCCAGCAGCCTAACCGGGAACTACGAGCAGTACTTC.

Worth noting for this clone: This same CDR3 is encoded by further DNA sequences in the sample. The rearrangement uses TRBV5-1 and TRBJ2-3; 8 bases align to TRBD2. Losses at the gene ends were 1 base for V and 3 bases for J; bases not matched to a gene: 1. From germline, CDR1 is SGHRS and CDR2 YFSETQ. The CDR3 runs to 14 residues. The chain's CDR3 is CASSLSGGTDTQYF. DNA of the CDR3: TGCGCCAGCAGCTTGTCGGGGGGGACAGATACGCAGTATTTT.

V is TRBV11-2 and J is TRBJ2-7, with unresolved D. V was pared by 5 bases and J by 4 bases, with 9 bases between. This CDR3 spans 12 amino acids. CDR1 is SGHAT, CDR2 FQNNGV, per germline. CDR3 DNA: TGTGCCAGCAGCCTGGCGGAGTACGAGCAGTACTTC. It yields the protein CASSLAEYEQYF.

This chain joins TRBV6-5 and TRBJ1-5; tentatively, D is TRBD1 (6 bases). The CDR3 is made up of 16 amino acids. Germline V gives CDR1 MNHEY, CDR2 SVGAGI. The germline V and J ends were trimmed by 4 bases and 6 bases, with 19 bases remaining between them. Here the CDR3 DNA reads TGTGCCAGCAGTTGGGGGCCCGCCAGGGCGGGTCAGCCCCAGCATTTT. Encoded protein: CASSWGPARAGQPQHF.

The gene calls are TRBV4-1 and TRBJ2-7, with D tentatively TRBD2 (6 bases). The ends were cut back, 9 bases at V and 1 base at J, with 19 bases in the middle. CDR3 length: 15 residues. Looked up from germline, CDR1 is MGHRA and CDR2 is YSYEKL. This chain's CDR3 is CASQPFAGPSYEQYF. For the CDR3, the DNA is TGCGCCAGTCAACCTTTTGCGGGGCCATCCTACGAGCAGTACTTC.

V gene TRBV20-1 combines with J gene TRBJ2-7; D might be TRBD2 (5 bases). Germline lookup yields CDR1 DFQATT and CDR2 SNEGSKA (reference sequence). The CDR3 spans 11 residues. V lost 6 bases and J lost 4, with 10 bases in between. As DNA, the CDR3 is TGCAGTGCCCCCGGACTGTACGAGCAGTACTTC. Translating it yields CSAPGLYEQYF.